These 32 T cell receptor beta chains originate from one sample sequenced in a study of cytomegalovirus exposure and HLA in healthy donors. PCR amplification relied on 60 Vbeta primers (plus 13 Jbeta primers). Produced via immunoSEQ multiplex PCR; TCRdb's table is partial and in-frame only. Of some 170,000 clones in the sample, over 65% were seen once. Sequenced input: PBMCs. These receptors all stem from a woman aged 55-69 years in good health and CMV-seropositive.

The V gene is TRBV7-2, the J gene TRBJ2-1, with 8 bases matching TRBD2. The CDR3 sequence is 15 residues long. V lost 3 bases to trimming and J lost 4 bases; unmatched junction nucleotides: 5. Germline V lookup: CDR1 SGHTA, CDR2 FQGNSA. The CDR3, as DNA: TGTGCCAGCAGCTTTGGGGGCGGGGGGTACAATGAGCAGTTCTTC. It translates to CASSFGGGGYNEQFF.

The CDR3 sequence: CASSVTGSGGELFF. DNA for the CDR3: TGCGCCAGCAGCGTTACGGGGTCCGGCGGGGAGCTGTTTTTT. V gene TRBV5-1 combines with J gene TRBJ2-2, with TRBD2 as a possible D gene (5 bases). The CDR3 covers 14 residues. Trimming removed 4 bases from V and 7 bases from J, with 14 bases in between. CDR1 SGHRS and CDR2 YFSETQ come from the germline V gene.

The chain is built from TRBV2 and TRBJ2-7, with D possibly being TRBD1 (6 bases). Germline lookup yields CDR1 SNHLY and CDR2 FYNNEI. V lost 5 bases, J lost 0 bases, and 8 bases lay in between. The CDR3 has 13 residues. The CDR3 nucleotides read TGTGCCAGCAGTCGGGACATCTCCTACGAGCAGTACTTC. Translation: CASSRDISYEQYF.

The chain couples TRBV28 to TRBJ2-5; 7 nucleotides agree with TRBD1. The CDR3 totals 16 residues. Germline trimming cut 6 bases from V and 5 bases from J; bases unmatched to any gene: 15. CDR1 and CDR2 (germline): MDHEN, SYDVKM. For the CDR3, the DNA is TGTGCCAGCAGCACGTATGGAAGACAGGGAAGGGAGACCCAGTACTTC. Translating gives CASSTYGRQGRETQYF. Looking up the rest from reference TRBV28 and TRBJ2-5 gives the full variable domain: DVKVTQSSRYLVKRTGEKVFLECVQDMDHENMFWYRQDPGLGLRLIYFSYDVKMKEKGDIPEGYSVSREKKERFSLILESASTNQTSMYLCASSTYGRQGRETQYFGPGTRLLVL.

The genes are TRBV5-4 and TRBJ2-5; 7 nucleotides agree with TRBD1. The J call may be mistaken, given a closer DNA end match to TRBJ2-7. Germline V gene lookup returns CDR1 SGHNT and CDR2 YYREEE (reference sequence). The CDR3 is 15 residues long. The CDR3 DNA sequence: TGTGCCAGCAGCTTTGCGAACAGGGGCACCCCCGAGCAGTACTTC. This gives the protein CASSFANRGTPEQYF.

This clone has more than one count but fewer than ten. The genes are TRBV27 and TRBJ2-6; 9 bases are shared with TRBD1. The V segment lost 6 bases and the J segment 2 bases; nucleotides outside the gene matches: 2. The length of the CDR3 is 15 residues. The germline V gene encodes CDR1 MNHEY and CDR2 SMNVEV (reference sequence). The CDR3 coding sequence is TGTGCCAGCAGAGGGGACAGGGCTGGGGCCAACGTCCTGACTTTC. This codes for CASRGDRAGANVLTF.

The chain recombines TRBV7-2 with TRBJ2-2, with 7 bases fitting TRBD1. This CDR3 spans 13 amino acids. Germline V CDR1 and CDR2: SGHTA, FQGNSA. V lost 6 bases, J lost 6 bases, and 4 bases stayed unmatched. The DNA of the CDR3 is TGTGCCAGCAGTCGACAGGGCCCCGGGGAGCTGTTTTTT. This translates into CASSRQGPGELFF. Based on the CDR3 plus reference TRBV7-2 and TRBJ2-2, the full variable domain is GAGVSQSPSNKVTEKGKDVELRCDPISGHTALYWYRQSLGQGLEFLIYFQGNSAPDKSGLPSDRFSAERTGGSVSTLTIQRTQQEDSAVYLCASSRQGPGELFFGEGSRLTVL.

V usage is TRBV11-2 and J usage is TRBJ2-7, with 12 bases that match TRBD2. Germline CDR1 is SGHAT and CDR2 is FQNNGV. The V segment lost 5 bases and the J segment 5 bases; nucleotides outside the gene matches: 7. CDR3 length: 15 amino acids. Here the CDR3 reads CASSGRLAGGHEQYF. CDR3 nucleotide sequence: TGTGCCAGCAGCGGGCGGCTAGCGGGAGGGCACGAGCAGTACTTC.

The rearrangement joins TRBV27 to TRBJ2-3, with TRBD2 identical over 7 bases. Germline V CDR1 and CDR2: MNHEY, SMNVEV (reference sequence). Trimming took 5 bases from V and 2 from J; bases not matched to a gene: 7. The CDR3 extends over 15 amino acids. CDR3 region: CASSDRGLVTDTQYF. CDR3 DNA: TGTGCCAGCAGTGATCGCGGACTAGTCACAGATACGCAGTATTTT.

CDR3 residues: CASSQERNSYNEQFF. The CDR3 DNA reads TGTGCCAGCAGCCAAGAGCGCAACTCCTACAATGAGCAGTTCTTC. The J gene is TRBJ2-1, the V gene TRBV4-2; D is unresolved. The V gene's germline CDR1 is LGHNA and CDR2 YNFKEQ. Trimming took 0 bases from V and 0 from J, leaving 6 bases between them. The CDR3 is 15 residues long.

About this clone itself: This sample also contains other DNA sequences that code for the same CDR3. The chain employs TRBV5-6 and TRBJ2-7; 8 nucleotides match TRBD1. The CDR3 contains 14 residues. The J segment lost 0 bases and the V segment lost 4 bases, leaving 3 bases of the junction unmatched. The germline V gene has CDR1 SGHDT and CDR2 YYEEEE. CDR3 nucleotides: TGTGCCAGCAGCCCCGGGACAGGCTCCTACGAGCAGTACTTC. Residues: CASSPGTGSYEQYF.

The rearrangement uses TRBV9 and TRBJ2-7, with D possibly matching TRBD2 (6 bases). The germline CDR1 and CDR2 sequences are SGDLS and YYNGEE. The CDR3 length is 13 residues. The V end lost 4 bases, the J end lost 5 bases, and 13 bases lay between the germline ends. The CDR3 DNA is TGTGCCAGCAGCCCTCCCCGGGGGAACGAGCAGTACTTC. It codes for CASSPPRGNEQYF.

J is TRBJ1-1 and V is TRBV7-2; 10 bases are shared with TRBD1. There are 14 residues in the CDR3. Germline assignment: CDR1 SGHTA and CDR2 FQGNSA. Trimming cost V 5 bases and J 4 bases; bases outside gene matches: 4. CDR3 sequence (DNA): TGTGCCAGCAGCCCAAGGACAGGGGGCACTGAAGCTTTCTTT. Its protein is CASSPRTGGTEAFF.

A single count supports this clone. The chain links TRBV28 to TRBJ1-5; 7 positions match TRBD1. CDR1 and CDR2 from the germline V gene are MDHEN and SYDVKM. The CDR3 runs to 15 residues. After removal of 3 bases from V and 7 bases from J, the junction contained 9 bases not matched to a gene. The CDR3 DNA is TGTGCCAGCAGTTTGGCAGGGGGAACAAAACAGCCCCAGCATTTT. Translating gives CASSLAGGTKQPQHF.

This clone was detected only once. The CDR3 DNA sequence: TGTGCCAGCAGCTTAGACAGCGGGGGGCCAAGCAGGGAGCTGTTTTTT. Amino acids: CASSLDSGGPSRELFF. This chain connects TRBV7-2 to TRBJ2-2, with 9 bases aligning to TRBD2. CDR3 length: 16 residues. Trimming removed 1 base from V and 9 bases from J; junction bases left unmatched: 9. Germline V lookup: CDR1 SGHTA, CDR2 FQGNSA. Full variable domain (remainder filled in from reference TRBV7-2 and TRBJ2-2): GAGVSQSPSNKVTEKGKDVELRCDPISGHTALYWYRQSLGQGLEFLIYFQGNSAPDKSGLPSDRFSAERTGGSVSTLTIQRTQQEDSAVYLCASSLDSGGPSRELFFGEGSRLTVL.

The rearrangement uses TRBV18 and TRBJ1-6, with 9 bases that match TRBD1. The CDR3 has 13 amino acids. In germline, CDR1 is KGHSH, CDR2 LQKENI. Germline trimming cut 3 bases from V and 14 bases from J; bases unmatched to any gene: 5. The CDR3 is CASSPRTGVALHF. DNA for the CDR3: TGTGCCAGCTCACCCAGGACAGGGGTTGCCCTCCACTTT.

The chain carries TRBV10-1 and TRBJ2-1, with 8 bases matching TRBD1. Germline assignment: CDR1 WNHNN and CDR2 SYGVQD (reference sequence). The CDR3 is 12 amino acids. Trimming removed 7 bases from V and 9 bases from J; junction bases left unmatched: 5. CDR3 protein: CASNQGAGEQFF. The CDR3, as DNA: TGCGCCAGCAACCAGGGGGCAGGTGAGCAGTTCTTC.

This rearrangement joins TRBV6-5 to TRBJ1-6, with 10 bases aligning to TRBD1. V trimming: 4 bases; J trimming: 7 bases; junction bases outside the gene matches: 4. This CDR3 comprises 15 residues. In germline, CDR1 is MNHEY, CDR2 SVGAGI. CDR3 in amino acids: CASSSPGQGNSPLHF. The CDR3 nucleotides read TGTGCCAGCAGTTCCCCGGGACAGGGGAATTCACCCCTCCACTTT.

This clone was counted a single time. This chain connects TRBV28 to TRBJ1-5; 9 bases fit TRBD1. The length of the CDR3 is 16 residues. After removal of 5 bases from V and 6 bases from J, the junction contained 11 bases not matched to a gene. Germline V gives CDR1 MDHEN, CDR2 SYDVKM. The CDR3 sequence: CASSPPGQGLFQPQHF. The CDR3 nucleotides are TGTGCCAGCAGTCCTCCGGGACAGGGATTATTTCAGCCCCAGCATTTT. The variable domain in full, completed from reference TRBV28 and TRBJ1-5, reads DVKVTQSSRYLVKRTGEKVFLECVQDMDHENMFWYRQDPGLGLRLIYFSYDVKMKEKGDIPEGYSVSREKKERFSLILESASTNQTSMYLCASSPPGQGLFQPQHFGDGTRLSIL.

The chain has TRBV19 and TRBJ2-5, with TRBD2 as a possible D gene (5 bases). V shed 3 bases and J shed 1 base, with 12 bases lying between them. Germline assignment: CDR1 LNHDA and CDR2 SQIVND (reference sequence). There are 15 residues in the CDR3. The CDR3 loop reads CASSISGVVQETQYF. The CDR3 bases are TGTGCCAGTAGTATCAGCGGAGTTGTCCAAGAGACCCAGTACTTC.

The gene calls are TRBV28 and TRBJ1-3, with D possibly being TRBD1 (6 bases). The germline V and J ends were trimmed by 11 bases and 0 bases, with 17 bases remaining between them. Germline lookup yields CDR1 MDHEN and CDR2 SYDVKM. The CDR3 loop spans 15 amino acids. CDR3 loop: CAHKAGGASGNTIYF. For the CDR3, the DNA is TGTGCCCACAAGGCCGGGGGGGCCTCTGGAAACACCATATATTTT.

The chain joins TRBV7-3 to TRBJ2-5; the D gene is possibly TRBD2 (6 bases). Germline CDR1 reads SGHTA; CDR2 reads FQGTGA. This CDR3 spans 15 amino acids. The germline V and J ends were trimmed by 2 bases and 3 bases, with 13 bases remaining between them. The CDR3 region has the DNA TGTGCCAGCAGCTTATATGGGGCGGGGAAAGAGACCCAGTACTTC. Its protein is CASSLYGAGKETQYF.

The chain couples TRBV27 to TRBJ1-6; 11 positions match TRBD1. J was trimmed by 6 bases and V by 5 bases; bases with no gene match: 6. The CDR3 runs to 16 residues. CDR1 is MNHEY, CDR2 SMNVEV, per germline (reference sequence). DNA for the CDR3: TGTGCCAGCAGTCAAGGGACAGGGGGATCTAATTCACCCCTCCACTTT. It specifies CASSQGTGGSNSPLHF.

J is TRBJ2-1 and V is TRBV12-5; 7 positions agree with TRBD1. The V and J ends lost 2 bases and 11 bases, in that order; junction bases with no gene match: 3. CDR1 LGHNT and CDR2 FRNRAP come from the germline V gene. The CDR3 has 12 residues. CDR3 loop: CASGLSGQKQFF. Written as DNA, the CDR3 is TGTGCTAGTGGTTTGTCGGGACAGAAGCAGTTCTTC. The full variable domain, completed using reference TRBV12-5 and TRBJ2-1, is DARVTQTPRHKVTEMGQEVTMRCQPILGHNTVFWYRQTMMQGLELLAYFRNRAPLDDSGMPKDRFSAEMPDATLATLKIQPSEPRDSAVYFCASGLSGQKQFFGPGTRLTVL.

The DNA of the CDR3 is TGTGCCAGCAGCCCTGCCTACGAGCAGTACTTC. This gives the protein CASSPAYEQYF. The V and J genes are TRBV11-2 and TRBJ2-7; D is undetermined. The CDR3 sequence is 11 residues long. Germline V CDR1 and CDR2: SGHAT, FQNNGV. Deletions cut 5 bases from V and 2 bases from J, with 4 bases between.

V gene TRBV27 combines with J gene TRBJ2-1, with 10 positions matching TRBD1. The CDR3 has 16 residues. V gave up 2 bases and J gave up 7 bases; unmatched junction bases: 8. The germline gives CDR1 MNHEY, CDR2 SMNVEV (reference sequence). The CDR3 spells CASSLKGQGMRNEQFF. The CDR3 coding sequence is TGTGCCAGCAGTTTAAAGGGACAGGGGATGAGGAATGAGCAGTTCTTC.

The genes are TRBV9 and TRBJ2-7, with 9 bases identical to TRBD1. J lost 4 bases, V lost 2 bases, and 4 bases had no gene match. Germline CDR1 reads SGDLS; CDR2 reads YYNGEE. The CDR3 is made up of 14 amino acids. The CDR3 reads CASSVTGGVYEQYF. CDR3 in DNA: TGTGCCAGCAGCGTTACAGGGGGCGTTTACGAGCAGTACTTC.

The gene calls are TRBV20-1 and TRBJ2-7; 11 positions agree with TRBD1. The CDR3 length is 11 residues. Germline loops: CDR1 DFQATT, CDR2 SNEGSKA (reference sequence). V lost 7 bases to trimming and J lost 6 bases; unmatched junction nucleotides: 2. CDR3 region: CSGGQGGEQYF. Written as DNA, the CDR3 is TGCAGTGGGGGACAGGGGGGCGAGCAGTACTTC.

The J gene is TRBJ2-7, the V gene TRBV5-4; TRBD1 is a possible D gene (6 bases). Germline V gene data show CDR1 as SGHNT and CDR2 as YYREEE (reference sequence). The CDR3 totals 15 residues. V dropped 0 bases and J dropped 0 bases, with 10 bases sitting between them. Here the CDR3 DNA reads TGTGCCAGCAGCTTGGGACAGGCGATCTCCTACGAGCAGTACTTC. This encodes CASSLGQAISYEQYF.

The chain's CDR3 is CASSLEGGQAYEQYF. CDR3 nucleotides: TGTGCCAGCAGCCTCGAAGGGGGACAGGCCTACGAGCAGTACTTC. The rearrangement joins TRBV7-2 to TRBJ2-7, with TRBD1 matching 8 bases. The germline V gene has CDR1 SGHTA and CDR2 FQGNSA. After removal of 5 bases from V and 2 bases from J, the junction contained 8 bases not matched to a gene. This CDR3 spans 15 amino acids. Full variable domain (remainder filled in from reference TRBV7-2 and TRBJ2-7): GAGVSQSPSNKVTEKGKDVELRCDPISGHTALYWYRQSLGQGLEFLIYFQGNSAPDKSGLPSDRFSAERTGGSVSTLTIQRTQQEDSAVYLCASSLEGGQAYEQYFGPGTRLTVT.

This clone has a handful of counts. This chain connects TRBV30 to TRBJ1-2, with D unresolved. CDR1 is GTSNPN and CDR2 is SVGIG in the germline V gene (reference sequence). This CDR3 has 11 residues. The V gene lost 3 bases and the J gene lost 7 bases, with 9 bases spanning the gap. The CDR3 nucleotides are TGTGCCTGGAGCCCCCGGGTTGGCTACACCTTC. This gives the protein CAWSPRVGYTF.

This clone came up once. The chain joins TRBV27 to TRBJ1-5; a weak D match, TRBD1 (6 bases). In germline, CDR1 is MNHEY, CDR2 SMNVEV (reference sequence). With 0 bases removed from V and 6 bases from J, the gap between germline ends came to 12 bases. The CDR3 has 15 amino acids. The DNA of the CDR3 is TGTGCCAGCAGTTTATCGGGGGCGCGGTCTCAGCCCCAGCATTTT. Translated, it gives CASSLSGARSQPQHF.